The 31 T cell receptor beta chains reported below all come from one sample, sequenced in a study of high-grade serous ovarian cancer treatment subgroups. Using immunoSEQ multiplex PCR, the repertoire was profiled, and TCRdb retains in-frame clones only, with some absent. The table shows some 7,700 clones, with around 80% occurring only once. The tumor samples were collected prior to definitive surgery or chemotherapy. Sequenced material: tumor tissue. These receptors originate from a human donor with high-grade serous ovarian cancer.

This chain joins TRBV19 and TRBJ2-2, with TRBD1 identical over 7 bases. CDR1 and CDR2 (germline): LNHDA, SQIVND (reference sequence). The CDR3 consists of 15 residues. J was trimmed by 1 base and V by 2 bases; bases with no gene match: 1. The CDR3 spells CASSITGVNTGELFF. CDR3 DNA: TGTGCCAGTAGTATAACAGGGGTGAACACCGGGGAGCTGTTTTTT.

This chain joins TRBV5-6 and TRBJ2-1; weak D call: TRBD1 (5 bases). The germline V gene has CDR1 SGHDT and CDR2 YYEEEE. There are 15 residues in the CDR3. With 3 bases removed from V and 2 bases from J, the gap between germline ends came to 12 bases. This CDR3 reads CASSSGLPTYNEQFF. The DNA for the CDR3 is TGTGCCAGCAGCTCAGGGTTACCCACCTACAATGAGCAGTTCTTC.

The chain joins TRBV7-8 to TRBJ2-5; 16 bases are a match to TRBD2. The CDR3 sequence is 18 residues long. CDR1 and CDR2 (germline): SGHVS, FQNEAQ. Losses at the gene ends were 4 bases for V and 5 bases for J; bases not matched to a gene: 10. This chain's CDR3 is CASSSGTSGGAPGETQYF. In nucleotides, the CDR3 is TGTGCCAGCAGCTCCGGGACTAGCGGGGGGGCGCCAGGGGAGACCCAGTACTTC.

This chain joins TRBV7-6 and TRBJ1-2; no definite D call. Germline CDR1 is SGHVS and CDR2 is FNYEAQ. Trimming took off 7 bases at V and 4 bases at J, with 10 bases between the two ends. The CDR3 contains 12 residues. The CDR3 loop reads CASNRKTYGYTF. CDR3 nucleotides: TGTGCCAGCAACCGAAAGACCTATGGCTACACCTTC. Looking up the rest from reference TRBV7-6 and TRBJ1-2 gives the full variable domain: GAGVSQSPRYKVTKRGQDVALRCDPISGHVSLYWYRQALGQGPEFLTYFNYEAQQDKSGLPNDRFSAERPEGSISTLTIQRTEQRDSAMYRCASNRKTYGYTFGSGTRLTVV.

The CDR3 region has the DNA TGTGCCAGCAGTTTAGACCCAAGCTCCTACAATGAGCAGTTCTTC. Protein product: CASSLDPSSYNEQFF. The chain has TRBV27 and TRBJ2-1; D is undetermined. CDR3 length equals 15 residues. Trimming took off 2 bases at V and 0 bases at J, with 8 bases between the two ends. From germline, CDR1 is MNHEY and CDR2 SMNVEV (reference sequence).

This clone is termed medium-sized. The chain carries TRBV9 and TRBJ1-1, with a tentative D call TRBD1 (5 bases). From germline, CDR1 is SGDLS and CDR2 YYNGEE. With 4 bases removed from V and 3 bases from J, the gap between germline ends came to 19 bases. CDR3 length equals 16 residues. The CDR3 loop is CASSPRGAPGDTEAFF. DNA for the CDR3: TGTGCCAGCAGCCCTAGAGGGGCCCCCGGGGACACTGAAGCTTTCTTT.

The gene calls are TRBV7-2 and TRBJ2-1; TRBD2 aligns across 10 bases. Germline V gene sequence: CDR1 SGHTA, CDR2 FQGNSA. This CDR3 contains 14 residues. V was pared by 6 bases and J by 7 bases, with 6 bases of the junction left unmatched. CDR3 bases: TGTGCCAGCAGTTTCGCTAGCGGGAGAAATGAGCAGTTCTTC. Translating it yields CASSFASGRNEQFF. The whole variable domain, filled in from reference TRBV7-2 and TRBJ2-1, reads GAGVSQSPSNKVTEKGKDVELRCDPISGHTALYWYRQSLGQGLEFLIYFQGNSAPDKSGLPSDRFSAERTGGSVSTLTIQRTQQEDSAVYLCASSFASGRNEQFFGPGTRLTVL.

The chain combines TRBV2 with TRBJ1-1; possibly TRBD1 for D (6 bases). The length of the CDR3 is 13 residues. V shed 7 bases and J shed 2 bases, with 11 bases lying between them. Germline assignment: CDR1 SNHLY and CDR2 FYNNEI. This CDR3 is CASTGEGNTEAFF. CDR3 coding DNA: TGTGCCAGCACAGGGGAGGGTAACACTGAAGCTTTCTTT.

This sequence joins TRBV19 and TRBJ1-3; D call uncertain. The V end was cut by 8 bases, the J end by 0 bases, with 8 bases between. CDR3 length: 13 residues. Germline V gene sequence: CDR1 LNHDA, CDR2 SQIVND (reference sequence). The DNA for the CDR3 is TGTGCCAGTGAGTCTTTCTCTGGAAACACCATATATTTT. Protein sequence: CASESFSGNTIYF.

The chain uses TRBV7-9 and TRBJ2-5, with TRBD1 matching 8 bases. Trimming took 6 bases from V and 11 from J; bases not matched to a gene: 11. This CDR3 spans 13 amino acids. Per germline, CDR1 SEHNR and CDR2 FQNEAQ (reference sequence). This CDR3 is CASRYTGGEEQYF. Written as DNA, the CDR3 is TGTGCCAGCAGGTATACAGGGGGTGAAGAGCAGTACTTC.

This clone was counted only a few times. The rearrangement links TRBV4-2 to TRBJ2-7, with D perhaps TRBD1 (6 bases). This CDR3 comprises 16 residues. In germline, CDR1 is LGHNA, CDR2 YNFKEQ. Trimming shortened V by 4 bases and J by 0 bases, and 16 bases separated the two germline ends. CDR3 in amino acids: CASSPTTGTTSYEQYF. The CDR3 region has the DNA TGTGCCAGCAGCCCTACTACCGGGACAACCTCCTACGAGCAGTACTTC.

The CDR3 region is CASSLLQGPSSEQYF. CDR3 in DNA: TGTGCCAGCAGCTTATTGCAGGGGCCCTCGAGCGAGCAGTACTTC. The chain joins TRBV7-8 to TRBJ2-7, with D tentatively TRBD1 (6 bases). The CDR3 is 15 amino acids. V was pared by 2 bases and J by 6 bases, with 17 bases between. Germline V gives CDR1 SGHVS, CDR2 FQNEAQ.

V and J are TRBV4-3 and TRBJ2-1, with no clear D. This CDR3 spans 13 amino acids. Germline V lookup: CDR1 LGHNA, CDR2 YSLEER. V shed 0 bases and J shed 4 bases, with 4 bases lying between them. The CDR3 DNA reads TGCGCCAGCAGCCAAGAAACTTACAATGAGCAGTTCTTC. This gives the protein CASSQETYNEQFF.

The chain couples TRBV6-6 to TRBJ1-1, with D possibly being TRBD1 (6 bases). CDR1 is MNHNY and CDR2 is SVGAGI in the germline V gene (reference sequence). Trimming shortened V by 0 bases and J by 1 base, and 12 bases separated the two germline ends. CDR3 length: 16 amino acids. This chain's CDR3 is CASSYSPGAGNTEAFF. CDR3 nucleotide sequence: TGTGCCAGCAGTTACTCCCCGGGGGCCGGGAACACTGAAGCTTTCTTT.

The chain is built from TRBV9 and TRBJ2-3, with 9 positions matching TRBD1. V gave up 3 bases and J gave up 4 bases; unmatched junction bases: 6. Germline lookup yields CDR1 SGDLS and CDR2 YYNGEE. The CDR3 runs 15 residues. The CDR3 DNA is TGTGCCAGCAGCGCAGGGACAGGGTCCGCAGATACGCAGTATTTT. This gives the protein CASSAGTGSADTQYF. The complete variable domain, with remaining parts taken from reference TRBV9 and TRBJ2-3, reads DSGVTQTPKHLITATGQRVTLRCSPRSGDLSVYWYQQSLDQGLQFLIQYYNGEERAKGNILERFSAQQFPDLHSELNLSSLELGDSALYFCASSAGTGSADTQYFGPGTRLTVL.

The chain uses TRBV30 and TRBJ1-3; D gene unclear. CDR1 is GTSNPN, CDR2 SVGIG, per germline (reference sequence). Trimming removed 4 bases from V and 4 bases from J, with 11 bases in between. This CDR3 is built from 13 residues. The CDR3 nucleotides read TGTGCCTGGACCAAACAGAGAGGAAACACCATATATTTT. It specifies CAWTKQRGNTIYF.

This clone was counted a few times. This chain uses TRBV20-1 with TRBJ1-1; D not certain. Between the trimmed V and J ends, which lost 5 bases and 6 bases, there was a span of 10 bases. In germline, CDR1 is DFQATT, CDR2 SNEGSKA (reference sequence). The CDR3 runs 11 residues. CDR3 sequence (DNA): TGCAGTGCTCCAAGGGCCGCTGAAGCTTTCTTT. Translation: CSAPRAAEAFF.

V and J are TRBV30 and TRBJ2-3; D is ambiguous. Trimming stripped 4 bases from V and 4 bases from J, with 9 bases between. CDR3 length: 12 residues. Germline V lookup: CDR1 GTSNPN, CDR2 SVGIG (reference sequence). The CDR3 reads CAWTAGADTQYF. Here the CDR3 DNA reads TGTGCCTGGACAGCTGGGGCAGATACGCAGTATTTT.

The chain uses TRBV14 and TRBJ2-5, with 8 bases matching TRBD2. The J call may be wrong; the DNA end is better matched by TRBJ2-7. Germline CDR1 and CDR2: SGHDN and FVKESK. The CDR3 runs to 13 residues. DNA for the CDR3: TGTGCCAGCAGCCACGCGGGGGGCGACGAGCAGTACTTC. Translating it yields CASSHAGGDEQYF.

Details on this clone: Other nucleotide sequences from this sample produce the same CDR3. The CDR3: CAINPGQVNYGYTF. CDR3 bases: TGTGCCATCAATCCGGGGCAGGTAAACTATGGCTACACCTTC. The chain has TRBV10-3 and TRBJ1-2, with D perhaps matching TRBD1 (5 bases). The CDR3 is made up of 14 amino acids. The germline gives CDR1 ENHRY, CDR2 SYGVKD. The V end lost 7 bases, the J end lost 2 bases, and 14 bases lay between the germline ends.

The chain uses TRBV4-2 and TRBJ2-7; no firm D call. Trimming took 5 bases from V and 4 from J, leaving 15 bases between them. The CDR3 loop spans 14 amino acids. The germline V gene encodes CDR1 LGHNA and CDR2 YNFKEQ. In DNA, the CDR3 is TGTGCCAGCAGCTTGCCGGGTCCGAGATACGAGCAGTACTTC. Amino acids: CASSLPGPRYEQYF.

CDR3 sequence: CASSPKGQGIGETQYF. The CDR3 nucleotides are TGTGCCAGCAGCCCAAAGGGACAGGGGATAGGAGAGACCCAGTACTTC. The chain uses TRBV21-1 and TRBJ2-5; TRBD1, the D gene given by the table, was not confirmed from the DNA. TRBV21-1 is a pseudogene segment. The CDR3 runs to 16 residues.

This clone was observed a handful of times. The gene calls are TRBV7-6 and TRBJ2-1; possible D gene TRBD1, 5 bases. V was pared by 2 bases and J by 9 bases, with 11 bases between. This CDR3 contains 13 residues. Germline V gives CDR1 SGHVS, CDR2 FNYEAQ. The CDR3 here is CASSLFQGGEQFF. The CDR3 DNA follows: TGTGCCAGCAGCTTATTTCAGGGCGGTGAGCAGTTCTTC.

The chain recombines TRBV7-9 with TRBJ2-2; TRBD1 matches 10 bases. This CDR3 contains 16 residues. The junction had 5 bases not matched to a gene; V was cut back by 5 bases and J by 2 bases. CDR1 and CDR2 from the germline V gene are SEHNR and FQNEAQ (reference sequence). CDR3 sequence reads: CASSPTGGSNTGELFF. As DNA, the CDR3 is TGTGCCAGCAGCCCGACAGGGGGCTCCAACACCGGGGAGCTGTTTTTT.

CDR3 region: CASSFRQGQETQYF. CDR3 nucleotide sequence: TGTGCCAGCAGCTTTCGACAGGGTCAAGAGACCCAGTACTTC. The rearrangement uses TRBV9 and TRBJ2-5, with 7 bases that match TRBD1. Germline lookup yields CDR1 SGDLS and CDR2 YYNGEE. The junction had 5 bases not matched to a gene; V was cut back by 4 bases and J by 2 bases. The CDR3 loop spans 14 amino acids. Combining the CDR3 with reference TRBV9 and TRBJ2-5 gives the whole variable domain DSGVTQTPKHLITATGQRVTLRCSPRSGDLSVYWYQQSLDQGLQFLIQYYNGEERAKGNILERFSAQQFPDLHSELNLSSLELGDSALYFCASSFRQGQETQYFGPGTRLLVL.

The V call is TRBV7-8, the J call TRBJ1-1, with 8 bases matching TRBD1. This CDR3 comprises 14 residues. The V gene's germline CDR1 is SGHVS and CDR2 FQNEAQ. V dropped 5 bases and J dropped 1; count of bases not matched to a gene: 3. The CDR3, as DNA: TGTGCCAGCAGCCTGACAGGGGCGAACACTGAAGCTTTCTTT. It translates to CASSLTGANTEAFF.

This sequence joins TRBV19 and TRBJ1-6, with no clear D. V shed 8 bases and J shed 3 bases, with 5 bases lying between them. Looked up from germline, CDR1 is LNHDA and CDR2 is SQIVND (reference sequence). The CDR3 contains 12 residues. The CDR3 DNA sequence: TGTGCCAGTCAAAGCTATAATTCACCCCTCCACTTT. The encoded protein is CASQSYNSPLHF.

V is TRBV28 and J is TRBJ2-3; 8 bases match TRBD1. Germline CDR1 reads MDHEN; CDR2 reads SYDVKM. Trimming took 5 bases from V and 3 from J; bases not matched to a gene: 7. CDR3 length: 15 residues. The CDR3 sequence is CASSHRQGLTDTQYF. CDR3 nucleotides: TGTGCCAGCAGTCATAGACAGGGGTTAACAGATACGCAGTATTTT.

The chain combines TRBV19 with TRBJ2-1; D gene ambiguous. From germline, CDR1 is LNHDA and CDR2 SQIVND (reference sequence). CDR3 length equals 13 residues. V lost 0 bases, J lost 7 bases, and 7 bases lay in between. This chain's CDR3 is CASSIDRRNEQFF. CDR3 sequence (DNA): TGTGCCAGTAGTATAGATCGGCGGAATGAGCAGTTCTTC.

The rearrangement joins TRBV21-1 to TRBJ2-3; the table assigns TRBD2, which was not confirmed against the DNA. TRBV21-1 is noted as a pseudogene. The CDR3 is made up of 17 amino acids. The CDR3 DNA reads as TGTGCCAGCAGCAAAGCTTGGGACGGGAGCCGGCCAGATACGCAGTATTTT. As protein: CASSKAWDGSRPDTQYF.

The gene calls are TRBV6-5 and TRBJ1-4, with a possible D match to TRBD1 (5 bases). The V and J ends lost 5 bases and 2 bases respectively, with 12 bases between them. Germline assignment: CDR1 MNHEY and CDR2 SVGAGI. The CDR3 is made up of 15 amino acids. The CDR3 DNA reads TGTGCCAGCAGTCGCACAGGTCACACTAATGAAAAACTGTTTTTT. Its translation: CASSRTGHTNEKLFF.